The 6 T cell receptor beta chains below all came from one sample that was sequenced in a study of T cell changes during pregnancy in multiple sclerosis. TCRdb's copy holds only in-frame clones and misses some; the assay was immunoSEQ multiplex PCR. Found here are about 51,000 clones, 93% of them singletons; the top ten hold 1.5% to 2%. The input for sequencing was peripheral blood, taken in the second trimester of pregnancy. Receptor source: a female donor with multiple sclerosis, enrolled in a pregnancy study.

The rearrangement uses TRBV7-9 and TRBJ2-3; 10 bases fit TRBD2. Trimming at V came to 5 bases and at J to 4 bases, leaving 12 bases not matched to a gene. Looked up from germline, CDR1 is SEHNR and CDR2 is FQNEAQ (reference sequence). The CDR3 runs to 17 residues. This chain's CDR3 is CASSPSLAGEEADTQYF. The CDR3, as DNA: TGTGCCAGCAGCCCCTCCCTAGCGGGAGAAGAGGCAGATACGCAGTATTTT.

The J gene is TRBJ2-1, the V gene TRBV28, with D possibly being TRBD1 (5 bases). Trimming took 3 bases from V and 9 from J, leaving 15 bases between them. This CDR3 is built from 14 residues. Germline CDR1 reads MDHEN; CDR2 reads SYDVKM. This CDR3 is CASSLVRALSEQFF. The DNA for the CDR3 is TGTGCCAGCAGTTTGGTCAGGGCATTGAGTGAGCAGTTCTTC.

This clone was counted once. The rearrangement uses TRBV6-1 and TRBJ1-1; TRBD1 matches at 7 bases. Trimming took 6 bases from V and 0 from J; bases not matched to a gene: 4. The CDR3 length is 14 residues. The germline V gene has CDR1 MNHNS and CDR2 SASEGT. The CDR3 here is CASRLGQVNTEAFF. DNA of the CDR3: TGTGCCAGCAGACTAGGACAGGTGAACACTGAAGCTTTCTTT.

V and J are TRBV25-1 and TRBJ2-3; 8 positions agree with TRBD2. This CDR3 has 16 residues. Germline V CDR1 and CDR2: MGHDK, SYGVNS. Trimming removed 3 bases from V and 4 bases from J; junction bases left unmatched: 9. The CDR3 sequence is CASSDFGTSDADTQYF. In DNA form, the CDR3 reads TGTGCCAGCAGTGACTTCGGGACTAGTGATGCAGATACGCAGTATTTT.

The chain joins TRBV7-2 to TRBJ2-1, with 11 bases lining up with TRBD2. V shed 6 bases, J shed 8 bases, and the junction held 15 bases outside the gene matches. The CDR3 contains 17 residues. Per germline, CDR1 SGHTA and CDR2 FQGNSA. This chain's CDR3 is CASRGTSGGSSRDEQFF. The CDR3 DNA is TGTGCCAGCAGGGGGACTAGCGGAGGAAGTTCTCGCGATGAGCAGTTCTTC.

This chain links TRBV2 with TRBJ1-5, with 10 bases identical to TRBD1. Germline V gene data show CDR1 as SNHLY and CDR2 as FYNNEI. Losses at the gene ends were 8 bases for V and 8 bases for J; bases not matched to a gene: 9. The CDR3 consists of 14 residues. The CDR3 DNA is TGTGCCAGCCGCTCCGGGACAGGGGTAGAGCCCCAGCATTTT. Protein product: CASRSGTGVEPQHF.